Presented here are 16 T cell receptor beta chains from one specimen sequenced in a study of control samples from healthy donors and cancer patients. The protocol was immunoSEQ multiplex PCR, while the TCRdb copy is restricted to in-frame clones and leaves out a portion. The sample yields approximately 160,000 clones, approximately 90% seen once. The specimen was blood. The receptors stem from a woman aged 25 to 39 in good health.

The rearrangement joins TRBV5-1 to TRBJ2-1; 8 positions agree with TRBD2. V dropped 0 bases and J dropped 4; count of bases not matched to a gene: 6. The germline CDR1 and CDR2 sequences are SGHRS and YFSETQ. There are 16 residues in the CDR3. The DNA for the CDR3 is TGCGCCAGCAGCTTGGCCATACGGGGGGGTTACAATGAGCAGTTCTTC. Translating it yields CASSLAIRGGYNEQFF. Full variable domain (outside the CDR3, taken from reference TRBV5-1 and TRBJ2-1): KAGVTQTPRYLIKTRGQQVTLSCSPISGHRSVSWYQQTPGQGLQFLFEYFSETQRNKGNFPGRFSGRQFSNSRSEMNVSTLELGDSALYLCASSLAIRGGYNEQFFGPGTRLTVL.

This clone was seen a few times. The chain links TRBV27 to TRBJ1-2; D perhaps matches TRBD1 (6 bases). The CDR3 loop spans 15 amino acids. CDR1 is MNHEY and CDR2 is SMNVEV in the germline V gene (reference sequence). Trimming stripped 5 bases from V and 2 bases from J, with 15 bases between. For the CDR3, the DNA is TGTGCCAGCAGTCCCCGAGGGGGGGGAAACTATGGCTACACCTTC. Protein product: CASSPRGGGNYGYTF.

V is TRBV5-1 and J is TRBJ2-3; 10 positions agree with TRBD2. From germline, CDR1 is SGHRS and CDR2 YFSETQ. CDR3 length: 18 amino acids. The trim removed 5 bases at V and 4 bases at J, leaving 16 bases unmatched. This CDR3 reads CASRVTSGISGAADTQYF. The CDR3 DNA follows: TGCGCCAGCAGGGTTACTAGCGGGATTAGCGGGGCTGCAGATACGCAGTATTTT.

The chain has TRBV5-1 and TRBJ1-2; D remains ambiguous. Germline CDR1 and CDR2: SGHRS and YFSETQ. The CDR3 has 11 amino acids. V was shortened by 2 bases and J by 8 bases, with 7 bases between the two germline ends. The CDR3 reads CASSFGEGYTF. For the CDR3, the DNA is TGCGCCAGCAGCTTCGGGGAGGGCTACACCTTC.

The chain couples TRBV7-3 to TRBJ2-5; 12 bases are a match to TRBD2. The CDR3 spans 15 residues. Germline loops: CDR1 SGHTA, CDR2 FQGTGA. Trimming at V came to 5 bases and at J to 1 base, leaving 2 bases not matched to a gene. CDR3 nucleotide sequence: TGTGCCAGCAGCCGGACTAGCGGGACCCAAGAGACCCAGTACTTC. It yields the protein CASSRTSGTQETQYF.

J is TRBJ2-6 and V is TRBV3-1 (or the pseudogene TRBV3-2), with TRBD2 as a possible D gene (6 bases). CDR3 length equals 16 residues. Germline loops: CDR1 LGHDT, CDR2 YNNKEL (reference sequence). V lost 5 bases, J lost 2 bases, and 13 bases lay in between. The CDR3 reads CASSIEEGTGANVLTF. The CDR3 nucleotides read TGTGCCAGCAGCATAGAGGAGGGGACTGGGGCCAACGTCCTGACTTTC.

The rearrangement joins TRBV3-1 (or the pseudogene TRBV3-2) to TRBJ2-1, with D perhaps given as TRBD1 or TRBD2 (6 bases each). The CDR3 runs to 13 residues. Looked up from germline, CDR1 is LGHDT and CDR2 is YNNKEL (reference sequence). Trimming removed 5 bases from V and 7 bases from J, with 12 bases in between. CDR3 sequence (DNA): TGTGCCAGCAGCGGCCCGGGGGCGAATGAGCAGTTCTTC. Its protein is CASSGPGANEQFF.

This chain links TRBV29-1 with TRBJ1-5; D gene unclear. Germline V CDR1 and CDR2: SQVTM, ANQGSEA. The CDR3 loop spans 15 amino acids. V was clipped by 6 bases and J by 3 bases, with 18 bases between them. For the CDR3, the DNA is TGCAGCGTACCACGGGGTATCAGTATCAATCAGCCCCAGCATTTT. As protein: CSVPRGISINQPQHF.

V is TRBV2 and J is TRBJ2-3, with unresolved D. Germline V gene lookup returns CDR1 SNHLY and CDR2 FYNNEI. CDR3 length: 17 amino acids. V lost 1 base to trimming and J lost 0 bases, with 14 bases between them. The CDR3 region is CASSEGFALGSTDTQYF. DNA of the CDR3: TGTGCCAGCAGTGAAGGGTTTGCGTTAGGGAGCACAGATACGCAGTATTTT.

This clone has a single count. This sequence joins TRBV11-2 and TRBJ1-5, with unresolved D. Germline CDR1 reads SGHAT; CDR2 reads FQNNGV. V was pared by 1 base and J by 1 base, with 5 bases between. CDR3 length equals 14 residues. This chain's CDR3 is CASSLGRSNQPQHF. In DNA form, the CDR3 reads TGTGCCAGCAGCTTAGGAAGAAGCAATCAGCCCCAGCATTTT.

The chain is built from TRBV2 and TRBJ1-5; no definite D call. V was shortened by 1 base and J by 7 bases, with 11 bases between the two germline ends. CDR3 length: 14 amino acids. Germline assignment: CDR1 SNHLY and CDR2 FYNNEI. CDR3 protein: CASSEEGLEQPQHF. CDR3 coding DNA: TGTGCCAGCAGTGAAGAGGGCTTAGAACAGCCCCAGCATTTT.

V is TRBV6-5 and J is TRBJ1-1; no reliable D call. In germline, CDR1 is MNHEY, CDR2 SVGAGI. This CDR3 region has 15 residues. Trimming pared 3 bases from V and 3 bases from J, leaving 14 bases between. The CDR3 sequence: CASSYMPNADTEAFF. CDR3 sequence (DNA): TGTGCCAGCAGTTATATGCCCAATGCGGACACTGAAGCTTTCTTT.

The chain carries TRBV28 and TRBJ2-3; the match to TRBD2 covers 12 bases. The ends lost 3 bases at V and 6 bases at J; junction bases unmatched: 7. The length of the CDR3 is 16 residues. Germline V gives CDR1 MDHEN, CDR2 SYDVKM. As DNA, the CDR3 is TGTGCCAGCAGTTTTCCTCTAGCGGGAGGGCTGGATACGCAGTATTTT. Translated: CASSFPLAGGLDTQYF.

The DNA of the CDR3 is TGTGCCAGCAGCGAAGGGACAGGCCTAACCTACGAGCAGTACTTC. It yields the protein CASSEGTGLTYEQYF. The chain couples TRBV7-9 to TRBJ2-7, with 8 bases that match TRBD1. The CDR3 has 15 residues. With 5 bases clipped from V and 2 bases from J, the junction kept 8 bases outside the gene matches. Germline loops: CDR1 SEHNR, CDR2 FQNEAQ (reference sequence). Variable domain in full (rest from reference TRBV7-9 and TRBJ2-7): DTGVSQNPRHKITKRGQNVTFRCDPISEHNRLYWYRQTLGQGPEFLTYFQNEAQLEKSRLLSDRFSAERPKGSFSTLEIQRTEQGDSAMYLCASSEGTGLTYEQYFGPGTRLTVT.

This clone has only one observation. The chain recombines TRBV24-1 with TRBJ2-2; D is perhaps TRBD2 (6 bases). V was cut by 1 base and J by 3 bases, with 11 bases left in between. The CDR3 runs to 16 residues. Germline loops: CDR1 KGHDR, CDR2 SFDVKD. CDR3 DNA: TGTGCCACCAGTGATTTTGGCAGGAGGGACACCGGGGAGCTGTTTTTT. This translates into CATSDFGRRDTGELFF.

This chain joins TRBV5-5 and TRBJ1-2; D not resolved. Germline-derived CDR1 and CDR2 are SGHKS and YYEKEE (reference sequence). Trimming shortened V by 0 bases and J by 7 bases, and 13 bases separated the two germline ends. This CDR3 has 14 residues. The CDR3 loop is CASSLGSGNTGYTF. The CDR3 DNA reads TGTGCCAGCAGCTTGGGTTCCGGAAATACTGGCTACACCTTC.